This T cell receptor beta chain was sequenced in a study of cytomegalovirus exposure and HLA in healthy donors. Study as a whole: Tens of millions of unique TCRs from HLA-typed donors made up an early data release. Study-level results: Reports indicated that the classifier achieved high specificity and sensitivity in diagnosing cytomegalovirus status. Common viral pathogens (according to a later analysis) appeared linked to several of the most significant clusters. In a later analysis, across HLA loci, associated TCR counts were highest for DRB1, lowest for HLA-C.

As concerns this clone: Its antigen is not known.

Germline values: CDR1 MNHEY, CDR2 SMNVEV (reference sequence). V gave up 0 bases and J gave up 5 bases, with 14 bases separating them. The CDR3 sequence is 16 residues long. The PCR had 60 Vbeta and 13 Jbeta primers. Here immunoSEQ multiplex PCR was the method, and the copy in TCRdb shows in-frame clones only, minus some. This repertoire includes 70,000 or so clones. This receptor was obtained from a female donor in good health and CMV-seropositive. The chain combines TRBV27 with TRBJ1-5, with D possibly matching TRBD1 (5 bases). The sequencing sample was made of PBMCs. In nucleotides, the CDR3 is TGTGCCAGCAGTTTATCGCCGGCGGGGGGTGATCAGCCCCAGCATTTT. Translating gives CASSLSPAGGDQPQHF.